The rows below give T cell receptor beta chains drawn from one sample of a study of CDR3 diversity in severe acne. Each CDR3 protein is one row after TCRdb ran MiXCR on the PCR reads. This sample carries 65,000 to 95,000 distinct CDR3 sequences, approximately 51% of them seen once, and the ten largest clones take roughly an eighth. The sequencing input was blood. The receptors were gathered from a male donor in good health, without acne. The CDR3 runs from the conserved cysteine through the conserved F or W. The D gene is left open where the match is weak. The size field is filled for only some rows; it gives once, few, many or a size class.

d_call,clone_size,j_call,v_call,cdr3_nt,cdr3_aa
.,few,TRBJ1-1,TRBV24-1,TGTGCCACAGAAGGACCGAAGGGCACTGAAGCTTTCTTT,CATEGPKGTEAFF
.,many,TRBJ2-7,TRBV28,TGTGCCAGCAGGCAAGCCACCTTCTACGAGCAGTACTTC,CASRQATFYEQYF
TRBD2,.,TRBJ2-7,TRBV7-9,TGTGCCAGCAGCTTAGGCTGGACTAGCAGTTCCTACGAGCAGTACTTC,CASSLGWTSSSYEQYF
.,many,TRBJ1-1,TRBV5-8,TGTGCCAGCAGCTTGGAAAGGGCGAACACTGAAGCTTTCTTT,CASSLERANTEAFF
TRBD1,many,TRBJ1-1,TRBV5-8,TGTGCCAGCAGCTTGACAGGGGGATTCAATGCTTTCTTT,CASSLTGGFNAFF
TRBD2,.,TRBJ2-5,TRBV9,TGTGCCAGCAGCCTTAGCGGGAGTGGGGCCCAGTACTTC,CASSLSGSGAQYF
TRBD1,.,TRBJ2-7,TRBV25-1,TGTGCCAGCAGTGAATATAGACAGGGAAAACGCGAGCAGTACTTC,CASSEYRQGKREQYF
.,.,TRBJ2-2,TRBV10-2,TGCGCCAGCAGTCCTACGCTCACCGGGGAGCTGTTTTTT,CASSPTLTGELFF
.,many,TRBJ2-7,TRBV14,TGTGCCAGCAGCCAACGCGTCCTAAGCGAGCAGTACTTC,CASSQRVLSEQYF
.,medium-sized,TRBJ1-2,TRBV20-1,TGCAGTGCTAGAGGAACTATCGGCTACACCTTC,CSARGTIGYTF
TRBD1,few,TRBJ1-2,TRBV13,TGTGCCAGCAGCCCAGAGGGACAGGGAGGCCTATCCGGCTACACCTTC,CASSPEGQGGLSGYTF
.,.,TRBJ2-3,TRBV10-1,TGCGCCAGCAGTGAGGCGTTGGGGGGCACAGATACGCAGTATTTT,CASSEALGGTDTQYF
TRBD2,.,TRBJ2-3,TRBV6-7,TGTGCCAGCAGTTACCCCGGGACTAGCGGGGGCACAGATACGCAGTATTTT,CASSYPGTSGGTDTQYF
TRBD1,few,TRBJ1-3,TRBV19,TGTGCCAGTAGTACAGGGGGCCTTGGAAACACCATATATTTT,CASSTGGLGNTIYF
TRBD2,many,TRBJ2-5,TRBV5-8,TGTGCCAGCAGCTTGGGACTAGCGGGAAGGGAGACCCAGTACTTC,CASSLGLAGRETQYF
.,.,TRBJ1-5,TRBV20-1,TGCAGTGCTGCAGGTCGCAATCAGCCCCAGCATTTT,CSAAGRNQPQHF
TRBD2,.,TRBJ2-7,TRBV6-5,TGTGCCAGCAGTTACGGACTAGCGGGCCCCTACGAGCAGTACTTC,CASSYGLAGPYEQYF
.,.,TRBJ2-3,TRBV29-1,TGCAGCGTTTGGGGACGCAAAAGCACAGATACGCAGTATTTT,CSVWGRKSTDTQYF
.,.,TRBJ2-2,TRBV7-3,TGTGCCAGCAGCTTGTTGGTGAACACCGGGGAGCTGTTTTTT,CASSLLVNTGELFF
TRBD2,.,TRBJ2-5,TRBV7-2,TGTGCCAGCAGCTCCTACTCTAGCGGGAGTAAGACCCAGTACTTC,CASSSYSSGSKTQYF
.,.,TRBJ1-2,TRBV29-1,TGCAGCGTTGAAGATGCAGTTCTAGGCTACACCTTC,CSVEDAVLGYTF
TRBD1,.,TRBJ2-7,TRBV29-1,TGCAGCGTAGGACAGGGGGGCGACGAGCAGTACTTC,CSVGQGGDEQYF
.,few,TRBJ2-7,TRBV7-9,TGTGCCAGCAGCGTTAAGGAGGGGCAGTACTTC,CASSVKEGQYF
TRBD1,.,TRBJ1-3,TRBV9,TGTGCCAGCGGCCCCCCACTTACAGGGGTTACAAACGCTATATATTTT,CASGPPLTGVTNAIYF
.,many,TRBJ2-7,TRBV24-1,TGTGCCACCAGTGATAGTGACAGCTCCTACGAGCAGTACTTC,CATSDSDSSYEQYF
.,.,TRBJ1-5,TRBV4-1,TGCGCCAGCAGCCAAACGGGAGTTCAGCCCCAGCATTTT,CASSQTGVQPQHF
.,.,TRBJ2-7,TRBV7-9,TGTGCCAGCAGCTTTATAGGATCTTACGAGCAGTACTTC,CASSFIGSYEQYF
.,many,TRBJ2-7,TRBV6-6,TGTGCCAGCAGTGTCACAGGGGGTAGCGGGAGAACCCACGAGCAGTACTTC,CASSVTGGSGRTHEQYF
TRBD2,once,TRBJ2-2,TRBV12-3/TRBV12-4,TGTGCCAGCAGCTCCCGGACTAGCGGGGGGGGAAACACCGGGGAGCTGTTTTTT,CASSSRTSGGGNTGELFF
TRBD1,.,TRBJ2-7,TRBV25-1,TGTGCCAGCAGCAGGGGACAGGTCCCCTACGAGCAGTACTTC,CASSRGQVPYEQYF
.,few,TRBJ1-1,TRBV29-1,TGCAGCGAGAGAGGCGGGTTCATGAACACTGAAGCTTTCTTT,CSERGGFMNTEAFF
.,many,TRBJ1-2,TRBV24-1,TGTGCCACCAGTGACACGATGGGAGGCTACACCTTC,CATSDTMGGYTF
.,many,TRBJ2-3,TRBV9,TGTGCCAGCAGCGTAGAGTGGGGAGATACGCAGTATTTT,CASSVEWGDTQYF
TRBD1,.,TRBJ1-6,TRBV20-1,TGCAGTGCTAAGACGGGACAGAAGTATAATTCACCCCTCCACTTT,CSAKTGQKYNSPLHF
TRBD1,.,TRBJ1-1,TRBV7-6,TGTGCCAGCAGCCGTAGCAGGGGGAGCGCGAGCACTGAAGCTTTCTTT,CASSRSRGSASTEAFF
.,many,TRBJ2-1,TRBV4-2,TGTGCCAGCAGCCAGGTCGGTGACTCCTACAATGAGCAGTTCTTC,CASSQVGDSYNEQFF
.,many,TRBJ2-1,TRBV7-6,TGTGCCAGCAGCCCTCCCTCCACACACAATGAGCAGTTCTTC,CASSPPSTHNEQFF
.,.,TRBJ1-1,TRBV28,.,CASRVGQRDPPQHFGDGTEAFF
TRBD2,.,TRBJ2-7,TRBV7-9,TGTGCCAGCAGCTTTATGCTAGCGGGAGGGCCGGGGGAGCAGTACTTC,CASSFMLAGGPGEQYF
TRBD1,.,TRBJ2-1,TRBV4-2,TGTGCCAGCAGCCAACGTGGGGACAGGTACAAACGCAATGAGCAGTTCTTC,CASSQRGDRYKRNEQFF
TRBD1,few,TRBJ1-5,TRBV19,TGTGCCAGTAGTCGTGGACAGGGGGAGGCTCAGCCCCAGCATTTT,CASSRGQGEAQPQHF
.,many,TRBJ1-6,TRBV5-8,TGTGCCAGCAGAGCCCTTCGGAGCTCCTATAATTCACCCCTCCACTTT,CASRALRSSYNSPLHF
.,.,TRBJ2-7,TRBV20-1,TGCAGTGCTCAGGGGACCAGCAATCAGCCCCAGGGCGAGCAGTACTTC,CSAQGTSNQPQGEQYF
TRBD2,.,TRBJ2-2,TRBV7-8,TGTGCCAGCAGCTTTGTGGCGGGAGACCACACCGGGGAGCTGTTTTTT,CASSFVAGDHTGELFF
TRBD1,.,TRBJ1-1,TRBV24-1,TGTGCCACCAGCCCCGGGACAGGACGGACCCCTATGAACACTGAAGCTTTCTTT,CATSPGTGRTPMNTEAFF
.,many,TRBJ1-2,TRBV25-1,TGTGCCAGCAGTTCGGGGCAGAGGCGCGGCTACACCTTC,CASSSGQRRGYTF
.,.,TRBJ2-3,TRBV20-1,TGCAGTGCTAGTAGCGGATTGGGAGATACGCAGTATTTT,CSASSGLGDTQYF
TRBD1,few,TRBJ1-2,TRBV7-6,TGTGCCAGCAGCCCTACCTACAGGGGTGGCTATGGCTACACCTTC,CASSPTYRGGYGYTF
TRBD2,.,TRBJ2-1,TRBV5-6,TGTGCCAGCAGCTTGCCTAGCGGGAGTCCCTACAATGAGCAGTTCTTC,CASSLPSGSPYNEQFF
TRBD2,.,TRBJ2-7,TRBV20-1,TGCAGTGCCCCCCGTCAACTAGCGGGAGGGCACGAGCAGTACTTC,CSAPRQLAGGHEQYF